This passage covers 28 T cell receptor beta chains from one sample sequenced in a study of blood T cell repertoires in COVID-19. Some clones are missing from TCRdb's copy, which holds only in-frame ones; the method was immunoSEQ multiplex PCR. The data hold around 310,000 clones, with 90% observed a single time. Material for sequencing was peripheral blood. The receptors shown here come from a middle-aged woman with COVID-19, enrolled during active disease.

This clone turned up a few times. This chain joins TRBV6-6 and TRBJ1-6; weak D call: TRBD1 (6 bases). The V and J ends lost 4 bases and 9 bases respectively, with 13 bases between them. This CDR3 region has 14 residues. The V gene's germline CDR1 is MNHNY and CDR2 SVGAGI (reference sequence). The CDR3 protein is CASSFTGIGSPLHF. CDR3 nucleotide sequence: TGTGCCAGCAGTTTTACAGGGATTGGTTCACCCCTCCACTTT.

The chain has TRBV7-3 and TRBJ2-1; 8 nucleotides agree with TRBD2. The CDR3 has 15 amino acids. V dropped 2 bases and J dropped 4; count of bases not matched to a gene: 4. Germline values: CDR1 SGHTA, CDR2 FQGTGA. The DNA of the CDR3 is TGTGCCAGCAGCTTAGGGAGCGGGGGATACAATGAGCAGTTCTTC. This codes for CASSLGSGGYNEQFF. The full variable domain, with the rest looked up from reference TRBV7-3 and TRBJ2-1, is GAGVSQTPSNKVTEKGKYVELRCDPISGHTALYWYRQSLGQGPEFLIYFQGTGAADDSGLPNDRFFAVRPEGSVSTLKIQRTERGDSAVYLCASSLGSGGYNEQFFGPGTRLTVL.

This CDR3 is CASSLGQGQGLQTQYF. The CDR3 DNA is TGTGCCAGCAGCTTGGGACAGGGACAGGGGCTACAGACCCAGTACTTC. This chain uses TRBV5-4 with TRBJ2-5; the match to TRBD1 covers 10 bases. The CDR3 is made up of 16 amino acids. With V trimmed by 0 bases and J by 6 bases, 8 bases remained unmatched. From germline, CDR1 is SGHNT and CDR2 YYREEE (reference sequence).

The count of this clone is one. The rearrangement uses TRBV6-2 or TRBV6-3 and TRBJ2-1; TRBD2 matches 11 bases. V lost 5 bases and J lost 4; bases outside the gene matches: 7. This CDR3 contains 16 residues. Germline lookup yields CDR1 MNHEY and CDR2 SVGEGT. The CDR3 here is CASSPRVAGGYNEQFF. In DNA form, the CDR3 reads TGTGCCAGCAGTCCCCGGGTAGCGGGAGGGTACAATGAGCAGTTCTTC.

The V call is TRBV19, the J call TRBJ1-5; 7 positions agree with TRBD1. CDR1 is LNHDA and CDR2 is SQIVND in the germline V gene (reference sequence). The trim removed 5 bases at V and 2 bases at J, leaving 9 bases unmatched. This CDR3 has 16 amino acids. The CDR3 loop is CASSPNRGTGNQPQHF. The CDR3 DNA sequence: TGTGCCAGTAGTCCCAACAGGGGCACGGGCAATCAGCCCCAGCATTTT.

The chain couples TRBV4-1 to TRBJ2-1, with 7 bases fitting TRBD1. Germline loops: CDR1 MGHRA, CDR2 YSYEKL. The CDR3 is made up of 14 amino acids. The V and J ends lost 0 bases and 9 bases, in that order; junction bases with no gene match: 5. The CDR3 spells CASSQDNRDSEQFF. Here the CDR3 DNA reads TGCGCCAGCAGCCAAGACAACAGGGACAGTGAGCAGTTCTTC.

The chain couples TRBV3-1 (or the pseudogene TRBV3-2) to TRBJ1-1, with 7 bases lining up with TRBD1. This CDR3 has 15 residues. Germline V lookup: CDR1 LGHDT, CDR2 YNNKEL (reference sequence). The V gene end was trimmed by 5 bases and the J gene end by 2 bases; junction bases not matched to a gene: 8. CDR3 bases: TGTGCCAGCAGCTCCCAGGGACAGCTAAACACTGAAGCTTTCTTT. Translating gives CASSSQGQLNTEAFF.

The genes are TRBV18 and TRBJ2-2, with 9 nucleotides matching TRBD1. V lost 6 bases, J lost 7 bases, and 15 bases stayed unmatched. Germline assignment: CDR1 KGHSH and CDR2 LQKENI. The CDR3 is 17 residues long. The CDR3 bases are TGTGCCAGCTCTCTACAGGGGGCGCGTAATGTTGACGGGGAGCTGTTTTTT. Encoded protein: CASSLQGARNVDGELFF.

The chain uses TRBV6-2 or TRBV6-3 and TRBJ1-4; TRBD1 matches 8 bases. The CDR3 is made up of 14 amino acids. The junction had 3 bases not matched to a gene; V was cut back by 4 bases and J by 5 bases. Germline V CDR1 and CDR2: MNHEY, SVGEGT. The CDR3 sequence: CASSSRQGNEKLFF. The CDR3 region has the DNA TGTGCCAGCAGTTCACGACAGGGGAATGAAAAACTGTTTTTT.

The chain combines TRBV5-4 with TRBJ1-1; D may be TRBD1 (5 bases). Trimming removed 4 bases from V and 0 bases from J, with 10 bases in between. CDR3 length: 14 residues. Germline CDR1 SGHNT, CDR2 YYREEE (reference sequence). DNA of the CDR3: TGTGCCAGCAGCGGGGCGGGACTGAACACTGAAGCTTTCTTT. Translating it yields CASSGAGLNTEAFF.

The chain recombines TRBV5-1 with TRBJ2-5; D may be TRBD2 (6 bases). Trimming took off 3 bases at V and 5 bases at J, with 14 bases between the two ends. The length of the CDR3 is 14 residues. CDR1 SGHRS and CDR2 YFSETQ come from the germline V gene. The CDR3 nucleotides are TGCGCCAGCAGCTCCGGGACTCCAGGGGAGACCCAGTACTTC. Residues: CASSSGTPGETQYF.

Comment on this clone: Other DNA sequences of this sample code for an identical CDR3. This chain joins TRBV19 and TRBJ1-5, with D hard to call. The CDR3 sequence is 12 residues long. Trimming took 3 bases from V and 7 from J, leaving 7 bases between them. Germline CDR1 LNHDA, CDR2 SQIVND (reference sequence). The CDR3 DNA sequence: TGTGCCAGTAGTATCGGCGGGCAGCCCCAGCATTTT. Amino acid sequence: CASSIGGQPQHF.

The chain uses TRBV14 and TRBJ1-6; 7 positions agree with TRBD1. With V trimmed by 3 bases and J by 8 bases, 1 base remained unmatched. The CDR3 spans 13 residues. The germline V gene has CDR1 SGHDN and CDR2 FVKESK. The CDR3 is CASSHQGDSPLHF. CDR3 coding DNA: TGTGCCAGCAGCCACCAGGGGGATTCACCCCTCCACTTT.

This clone was recorded a few times. The CDR3 bases are TGTGCCATCAGTGCAGGGGGTGAAGCTTTCTTT. This translates into CAISAGGEAFF. This sequence joins TRBV10-3 and TRBJ1-1, with 7 positions matching TRBD1. With V trimmed by 4 bases and J by 7 bases, 0 bases remained unmatched. This CDR3 has 11 residues. CDR1 ENHRY and CDR2 SYGVKD come from the germline V gene.

This chain uses TRBV11-2 with TRBJ2-7; D not certain. In germline, CDR1 is SGHAT, CDR2 FQNNGV. The CDR3 has 15 amino acids. Trimming took 1 base from V and 6 from J, leaving 16 bases between them. This chain's CDR3 is CASSLVRSEFSEQYF. CDR3 bases: TGTGCCAGCAGCTTAGTCCGATCCGAGTTTTCCGAGCAGTACTTC.

The rearrangement links TRBV4-3 to TRBJ2-7, with 7 positions matching TRBD1. CDR3 size: 15 residues. Germline V lookup: CDR1 LGHNA, CDR2 YSLEER. V was pared by 3 bases and J by 3 bases, with 8 bases of the junction left unmatched. CDR3 DNA: TGCGCCAGCAGCCAGGCCCAGGGACAGATCTACGAGCAGTACTTC. Residues: CASSQAQGQIYEQYF.

This clone was recorded once. The V gene is TRBV5-1, the J gene TRBJ2-2; tentative D call: TRBD1 (6 bases). CDR1 is SGHRS, CDR2 YFSETQ, per germline. The CDR3 extends over 15 amino acids. The V end was cut by 8 bases, the J end by 4 bases, with 18 bases between. This CDR3 reads CASRPRTDGTGELFF. CDR3 bases: TGCGCCAGTAGGCCGCGGACAGATGGCACCGGGGAGCTGTTTTTT.

The chain recombines TRBV7-9 with TRBJ1-6; weak D call: TRBD1 (5 bases). Looked up from germline, CDR1 is SEHNR and CDR2 is FQNEAQ (reference sequence). The CDR3 runs 17 residues. The V gene lost 3 bases and the J gene lost 14 bases, with 26 bases spanning the gap. CDR3 bases: TGTGCCAGCAGCTTTCGTCGCCCTGGGGCCGTAGTTTCGGCCCTCCACTTT. It translates to CASSFRRPGAVVSALHF.

This clone has only one observation. The V call is TRBV7-2, the J call TRBJ1-4; 9 nucleotides align to TRBD1. The CDR3 length is 16 residues. Germline V gene lookup returns CDR1 SGHTA and CDR2 FQGNSA. V was clipped by 5 bases and J by 2 bases; unmatched bases: 6. The CDR3 region is CASSRDRVSTNEKLFF. The CDR3 bases are TGTGCCAGCAGCAGGGACAGGGTATCCACTAATGAAAAACTGTTTTTT.

V gene TRBV5-1 combines with J gene TRBJ1-1, with 12 bases that match TRBD1. V gave up 7 bases and J gave up 0 bases; unmatched junction bases: 10. Germline assignment: CDR1 SGHRS and CDR2 YFSETQ. The CDR3 has 17 amino acids. The CDR3 sequence: CASAPGQGALMNTEAFF. In DNA form, the CDR3 reads TGCGCCAGCGCCCCGGGACAGGGGGCCCTAATGAACACTGAAGCTTTCTTT.

V gene TRBV2 combines with J gene TRBJ1-6, with TRBD1 as a possible D gene (5 bases). Trimming took off 3 bases at V and 5 bases at J, with 11 bases between the two ends. Germline CDR1 is SNHLY and CDR2 is FYNNEI. CDR3 size: 15 residues. CDR3 sequence reads: CASSEWGVDNSPLHF. The CDR3, as DNA: TGTGCCAGCAGTGAGTGGGGGGTGGATAATTCACCCCTCCACTTT.

The chain couples TRBV30 to TRBJ1-1, with TRBD1 matching over 10 bases. The germline V gene has CDR1 GTSNPN and CDR2 SVGIG (reference sequence). The CDR3 totals 14 residues. Trimming at V came to 3 bases and at J to 4 bases, leaving 5 bases not matched to a gene. The chain's CDR3 is CAWRTGGAGTEAFF. Written as DNA, the CDR3 is TGTGCCTGGAGGACAGGGGGCGCCGGCACTGAAGCTTTCTTT.

This sequence joins TRBV7-3 and TRBJ2-5; 10 positions match TRBD1. This CDR3 has 15 amino acids. Germline V gene data show CDR1 as SGHTA and CDR2 as FQGTGA. The V and J ends lost 5 bases and 7 bases, in that order; junction bases with no gene match: 10. CDR3 bases: TGTGCCAGCAGCAGCGCCGGGACAGGGGTGTCGACCCAGTACTTC. It codes for CASSSAGTGVSTQYF.

This chain connects TRBV6-2 or TRBV6-3 to TRBJ2-5; the D gene is possibly TRBD2 (6 bases). Germline values: CDR1 MNHEY, CDR2 SVGEGT. V dropped 4 bases and J dropped 0 bases, with 9 bases sitting between them. This CDR3 comprises 14 residues. This chain's CDR3 is CASSFWRDQETQYF. The CDR3 DNA reads as TGTGCCAGCAGTTTCTGGAGGGACCAAGAGACCCAGTACTTC.

The rearrangement links TRBV27 to TRBJ2-1; D possibly corresponds to TRBD1 (5 bases). Germline loops: CDR1 MNHEY, CDR2 SMNVEV (reference sequence). The CDR3 runs to 13 residues. V was cut by 8 bases and J by 0 bases, with 8 bases left in between. The CDR3 loop reads CASQGFSYNEQFF. Here the CDR3 DNA reads TGTGCCAGCCAGGGATTCTCCTACAATGAGCAGTTCTTC.

The gene calls are TRBV5-1 and TRBJ1-6; 7 positions match TRBD1. CDR3 length: 16 residues. Trimming at V came to 0 bases and at J to 7 bases, leaving 7 bases not matched to a gene. Germline V gene data show CDR1 as SGHRS and CDR2 as YFSETQ. CDR3 bases: TGCGCCAGCAGCTTGGGAGGACAGGAGCTAAATTCACCCCTCCACTTT. This encodes CASSLGGQELNSPLHF.

The chain uses TRBV4-3 and TRBJ2-2; TRBD2 is a possible D gene (5 bases). This CDR3 has 15 amino acids. Trimming stripped 1 base from V and 2 bases from J, with 8 bases between. The germline V gene has CDR1 LGHNA and CDR2 YSLEER. CDR3 amino acids: CASSQASRNTGELFF. In nucleotides, the CDR3 is TGCGCCAGCAGCCAAGCTAGCCGAAACACCGGGGAGCTGTTTTTT.

The chain links TRBV14 to TRBJ1-3, with D possibly being TRBD1 (6 bases). V lost 3 bases, J lost 0 bases, and 12 bases lay in between. The CDR3 is made up of 16 amino acids. Looked up from germline, CDR1 is SGHDN and CDR2 is FVKESK. CDR3 protein: CASSHPGTHSGNTIYF. CDR3 DNA sequence: TGTGCCAGCAGCCACCCCGGGACACACTCTGGAAACACCATATATTTT.